This entry lists 5 T cell receptor beta chains sequenced from one sample in a study of OX40 agonist ivuxolimab in advanced cancers. Sequenced by immunoSEQ multiplex PCR; TCRdb stores in-frame clones only, minus some. The sample lists about 28,000 clones; 75% to 90% were seen once. The material was CD4+ or CD8+ T cells sorted from blood, obtained in a trial of the OX40 agonist ivuxolimab. The receptor source for this set is an adult with an advanced solid tumor such as melanoma, head and neck, liver or kidney cancer.

The chain recombines TRBV19 with TRBJ2-1; D not resolved. Germline lookup yields CDR1 LNHDA and CDR2 SQIVND (reference sequence). The CDR3 contains 14 residues. V was shortened by 5 bases and J by 8 bases, with 16 bases between the two germline ends. The CDR3 loop is CASSFAPTADEQFF. In nucleotides, the CDR3 is TGTGCCAGTAGTTTCGCTCCCACGGCAGATGAGCAGTTCTTC.

The V call is TRBV7-8, the J call TRBJ2-1; D not resolved. This CDR3 has 17 residues. The V end lost 5 bases, the J end lost 0 bases, and 17 bases lay between the germline ends. Germline V lookup: CDR1 SGHVS, CDR2 FQNEAQ. The CDR3: CASSQPVTESSYNEQFF. CDR3 DNA sequence: TGTGCCAGCAGCCAACCAGTAACTGAGAGCTCCTACAATGAGCAGTTCTTC.

The J gene is TRBJ2-2, the V gene TRBV7-8; perhaps TRBD1 as D (5 bases). The CDR3 contains 13 residues. Germline V gene data show CDR1 as SGHVS and CDR2 as FQNEAQ. With 9 bases removed from V and 5 bases from J, the gap between germline ends came to 13 bases. The CDR3 nucleotides read TGTGCCAGTAGAGTAGGGGCTACCGGGGAGCTGTTTTTT. Translated, it gives CASRVGATGELFF.

This chain connects TRBV6-5 to TRBJ1-2, with D hard to call. Deletions cut 0 bases from V and 4 bases from J, with 6 bases between. This CDR3 is built from 13 residues. The germline V gene encodes CDR1 MNHEY and CDR2 SVGAGI. The CDR3 spells CASSYSRAYGYTF. CDR3 sequence (DNA): TGTGCCAGCAGTTACTCACGGGCCTATGGCTACACCTTC.

This clone was seen a handful of times. The V gene is TRBV4-1, the J gene TRBJ1-5; unclear D gene. V lost 1 base, J lost 7 bases, and 11 bases lay in between. Germline CDR1 and CDR2: MGHRA and YSYEKL. The CDR3 is made up of 14 amino acids. Here the CDR3 reads CASSQGYGEQPQHF. CDR3 bases: TGCGCCAGCAGCCAAGGGTATGGGGAACAGCCCCAGCATTTT.